Given below is one T cell receptor beta chain in context. This entry is derived from a study of blood T cell repertoires in COVID-19. The CDR3 is 16 residues long. CDR1 is ENHRY and CDR2 is SYGVKD in the germline V gene. V was clipped by 7 bases and J by 2 bases; unmatched bases: 11. The table came from immunoSEQ multiplex PCR; TCRdb's copy has only in-frame clones and leaves some out. The sample yields a few hundred thousand clones, 80% to 90% seen once. Sequenced material: PBMCs or T cells enriched from blood (not recorded which). This receptor was obtained from a man aged 40-49 years who had recovered from COVID-19. This chain links TRBV10-3 with TRBJ2-7, with TRBD2 identical over 10 bases. DNA of the CDR3: TGTGCCATCACTCGGACGCTAGCGGGAGCGACCTACGAGCAGTACTTC. Amino acid sequence: CAITRTLAGATYEQYF.